This T cell receptor (beta chain) was recorded in a study of OX40 agonist ivuxolimab in advanced cancers. Background on the study: Partial responses were recorded for three patients, including one with hepatocellular carcinoma and two with cutaneous melanoma.

Researchers took blood at baseline, on cycle 4 day 1, and on cycle 7 day 1. Method: immunoSEQ multiplex PCR; TCRdb's copy keeps in-frame clones and lacks some. The table lists about 89,000 clones, over 75% of them singletons, with roughly 0.3% in the top ten. The source material was CD4+ or CD8+ T cells sorted from blood, sampled in a trial of the OX40 agonist ivuxolimab. The receptor comes from an adult with an advanced solid tumor such as melanoma, head and neck, liver or kidney cancer.

The CDR3, as DNA: TGTGCCAGCAGCCCGGGGTCGGGGAACTATGGCTACACCTTC. Translation gives CASSPGSGNYGYTF. This chain connects TRBV5-6 to TRBJ1-2; D is uncertain. The CDR3 length is 14 residues. V was clipped by 4 bases and J by 2 bases, with 12 bases between them. Germline loops: CDR1 SGHDT, CDR2 YYEEEE. Together with reference TRBV5-6 and TRBJ1-2, the CDR3 gives the full variable domain: DAGVTQSPTHLIKTRGQQVTLRCSPKSGHDTVSWYQQALGQGPQFIFQYYEEEERQRGNFPDRFSGHQFPNYSSELNVNALLLGDSALYLCASSPGSGNYGYTFGSGTRLTVV.